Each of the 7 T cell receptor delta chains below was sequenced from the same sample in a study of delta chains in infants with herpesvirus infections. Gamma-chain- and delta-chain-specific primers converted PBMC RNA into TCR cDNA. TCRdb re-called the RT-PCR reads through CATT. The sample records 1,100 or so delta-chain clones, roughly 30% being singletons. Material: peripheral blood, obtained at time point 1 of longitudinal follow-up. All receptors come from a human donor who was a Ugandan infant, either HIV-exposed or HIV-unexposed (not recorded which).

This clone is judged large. The CDR3 DNA sequence: TGTGCCTGTGACACAGGGGGCCCCAGCTCCTGGGACACCCGACAGATGTTTTTC. It encodes CACDTGGPSSWDTRQMFF. This rearrangement joins TRDV2 to TRDJ3; a weak D match, TRDD3 (5 bases). Trimming left V 1 base short and J 0 bases short, with 12 bases between. The CDR3 spans 18 residues. Looked up from germline, CDR1 is GEAIGNYY and CDR2 is EKD.

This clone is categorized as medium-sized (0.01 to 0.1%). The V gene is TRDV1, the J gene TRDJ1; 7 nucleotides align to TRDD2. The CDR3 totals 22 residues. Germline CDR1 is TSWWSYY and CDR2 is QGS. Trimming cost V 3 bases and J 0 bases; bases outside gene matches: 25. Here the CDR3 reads CALGETLPSCKTFGRNTDKLIF. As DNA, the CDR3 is TGTGCTCTTGGGGAGACCCTACCTTCCTGCAAAACCTTCGGAAGGAACACCGATAAACTCATCTTT.

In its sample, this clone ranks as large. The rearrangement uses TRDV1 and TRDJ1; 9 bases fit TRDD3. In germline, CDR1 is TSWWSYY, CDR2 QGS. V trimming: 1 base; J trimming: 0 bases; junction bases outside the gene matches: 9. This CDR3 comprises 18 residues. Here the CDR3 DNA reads TGTGCTCTTGGGGAACCCCCTACTGGGGGAACGTACACCGATAAACTCATCTTT. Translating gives CALGEPPTGGTYTDKLIF.

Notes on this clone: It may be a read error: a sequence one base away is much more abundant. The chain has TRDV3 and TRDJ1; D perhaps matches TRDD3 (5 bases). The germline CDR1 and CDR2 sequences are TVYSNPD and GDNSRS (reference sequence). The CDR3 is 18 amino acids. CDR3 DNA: TGTTCCTCGACCCCGGGGGCAGTTGGTGGGGCTCCCACCGATAAACTCATCTTT. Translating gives CSSTPGAVGGAPTDKLIF.

The CDR3 DNA follows: TGTGCTCTTGGGGAACTCCTTATTTATGCTGAGGGTTTCTCGTACACCGATAAACTCATCTTT. This translates into CALGELLIYAEGFSYTDKLIF. This rearrangement joins TRDV1 to TRDJ1; D unresolved. V gave up 0 bases and J gave up 0 bases, with 26 bases separating them. The CDR3 loop spans 21 amino acids. The germline gives CDR1 TSWWSYY, CDR2 QGS.

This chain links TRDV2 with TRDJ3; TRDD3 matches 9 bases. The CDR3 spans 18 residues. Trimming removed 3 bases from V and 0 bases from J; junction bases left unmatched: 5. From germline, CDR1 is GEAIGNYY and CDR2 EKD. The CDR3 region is CACDVLGESSWDTRQMFF. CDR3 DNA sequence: TGTGCCTGTGACGTACTGGGGGAGAGCTCCTGGGACACCCGACAGATGTTTTTC.

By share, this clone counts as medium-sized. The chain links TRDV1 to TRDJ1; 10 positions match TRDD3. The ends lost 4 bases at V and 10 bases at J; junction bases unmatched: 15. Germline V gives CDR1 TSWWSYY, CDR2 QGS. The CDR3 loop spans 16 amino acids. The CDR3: CALGALHPGDTPGLIF. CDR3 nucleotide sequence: TGTGCTCTTGGGGCTCTTCATCCGGGGGATACGCCGGGACTCATCTTT.